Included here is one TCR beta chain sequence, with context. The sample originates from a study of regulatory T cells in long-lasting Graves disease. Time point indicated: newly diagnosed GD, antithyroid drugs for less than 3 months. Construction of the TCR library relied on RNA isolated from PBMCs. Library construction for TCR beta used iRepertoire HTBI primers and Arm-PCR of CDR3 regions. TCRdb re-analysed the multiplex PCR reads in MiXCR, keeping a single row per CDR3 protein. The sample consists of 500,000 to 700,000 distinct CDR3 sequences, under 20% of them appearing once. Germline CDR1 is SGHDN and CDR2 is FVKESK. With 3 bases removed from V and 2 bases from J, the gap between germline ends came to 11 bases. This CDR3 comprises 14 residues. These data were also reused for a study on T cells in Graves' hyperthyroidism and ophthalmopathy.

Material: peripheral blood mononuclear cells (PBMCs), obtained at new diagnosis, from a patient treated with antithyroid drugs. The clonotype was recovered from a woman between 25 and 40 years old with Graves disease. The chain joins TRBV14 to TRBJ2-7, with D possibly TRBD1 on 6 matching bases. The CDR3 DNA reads TGTGCCAGCAGCCAGGAAAACAGGGCCTACGAGCAGTACTTC. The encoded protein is CASSQENRAYEQYF.